What follows is one T cell receptor (beta chain) and its context. This sample stems from a study of blood T cell repertoires in COVID-19. The wider study: Samples representing acute and convalescent COVID-19 were sourced from the United States, Italy and Spain.

Trimming took 4 bases from V and 3 from J, leaving 14 bases between them. The CDR3 totals 15 residues. The germline V gene encodes CDR1 SNHLY and CDR2 FYNNEI. Assay used: immunoSEQ multiplex PCR; TCRdb lists only in-frame clones, some missing. This table has about 230,000 clones, 80% to 85% appearing once. The receptor was isolated from a man aged 50 to 59 with active or convalescent COVID-19. The material sequenced was peripheral blood. The chain combines TRBV2 with TRBJ2-3; tentative D call: TRBD2 (6 bases). The CDR3 DNA sequence: TGTGCCAGCAGTGGCCGGGACTCAATAACAGATACGCAGTATTTT. Its protein is CASSGRDSITDTQYF.